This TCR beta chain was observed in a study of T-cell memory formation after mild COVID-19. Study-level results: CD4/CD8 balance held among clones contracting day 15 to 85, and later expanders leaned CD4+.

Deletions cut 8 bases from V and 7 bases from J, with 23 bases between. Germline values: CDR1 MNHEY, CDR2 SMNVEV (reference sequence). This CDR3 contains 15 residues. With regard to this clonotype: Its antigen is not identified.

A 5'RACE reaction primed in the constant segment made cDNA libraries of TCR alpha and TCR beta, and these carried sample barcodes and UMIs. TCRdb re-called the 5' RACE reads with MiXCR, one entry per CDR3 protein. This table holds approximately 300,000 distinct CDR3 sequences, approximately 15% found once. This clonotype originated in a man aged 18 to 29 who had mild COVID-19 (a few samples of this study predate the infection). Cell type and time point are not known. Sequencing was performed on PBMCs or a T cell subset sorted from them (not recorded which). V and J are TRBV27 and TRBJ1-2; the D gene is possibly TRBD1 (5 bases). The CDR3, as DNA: TGTGCCAGCGGCCTGAGCGTTTGGGGGGAAGGTGGCTACACCTTC. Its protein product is CASGLSVWGEGGYTF.